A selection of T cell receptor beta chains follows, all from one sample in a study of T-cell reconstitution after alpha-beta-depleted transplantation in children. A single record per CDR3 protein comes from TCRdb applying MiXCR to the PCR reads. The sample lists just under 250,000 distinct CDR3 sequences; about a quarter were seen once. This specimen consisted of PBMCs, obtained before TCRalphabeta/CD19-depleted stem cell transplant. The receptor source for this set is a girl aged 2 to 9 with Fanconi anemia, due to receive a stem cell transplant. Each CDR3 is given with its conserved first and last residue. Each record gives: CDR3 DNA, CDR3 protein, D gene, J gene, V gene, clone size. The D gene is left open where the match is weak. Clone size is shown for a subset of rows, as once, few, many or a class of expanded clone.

TGCAGTGCTAGAGATTGGGGACAGGGATTCGGTTCACCCCTCCACTTT CSARDWGQGFGSPLHF TRBD1 TRBJ1-6 TRBV20-1 few
TGTGCCAGCAGTTCGCCCCGGACTAGCGAGGACACCGGGGAGCTGTTTTTT CASSSPRTSEDTGELFF TRBD2 TRBJ2-2 TRBV6-2/TRBV6-3 NA
TGTGCCAGCAGTTCTAGCGGGGCCTACTCCTACGAGCAGTACTTC CASSSSGAYSYEQYF TRBD2 TRBJ2-7 TRBV12-3/TRBV12-4 many
TGTGCCAGCAGTTCCGGGGGCTTGAACGGATACAATGAGCAGTTCTTC CASSSGGLNGYNEQFF NA TRBJ2-1 TRBV12-3/TRBV12-4 few
TGCAGCGTTGAGTGGGGTGGGGACAATGAGCAGTTCTTC CSVEWGGDNEQFF NA TRBJ2-1 TRBV29-1 many
TGCAGCGTTAACACCAGACAGGGTAGCTCCTACGAGCAGTACTTC CSVNTRQGSSYEQYF TRBD1 TRBJ2-7 TRBV29-1 many
TGTGCCAGCAGCCAAGATGGGGGCCCCAATCAGCCCCAGCATTTT CASSQDGGPNQPQHF NA TRBJ1-5 TRBV3-1 many
TGCAGTGCTAGAGATCACAGGGGCCCTCAGCCCCAGCATTTT CSARDHRGPQPQHF TRBD1 TRBJ1-5 TRBV20-1 many
TGCAGTGCTATCCCCCTTAGCGGGAGGCCTTACGAGCAGTACTTC CSAIPLSGRPYEQYF TRBD2 TRBJ2-7 TRBV20-1 many
TGCAGCGTTGGCCACACAGATACGCAGTATTTT CSVGHTDTQYF NA TRBJ2-3 TRBV29-1 few
TGCAGTGCTCACGGGGGGCTCTCCTACGAGCAGTACTTC CSAHGGLSYEQYF NA TRBJ2-7 TRBV20-1 NA
TGTGCCAGCAGTTTAGAAGCGATGGCGCAGTATTTT CASSLEAMAQYF NA TRBJ2-3 TRBV12-3/TRBV12-4 many
TGTGCCATCAGTGAGTGGGGGACAAAAAACACCGGGGAGCTGTTTTTT CAISEWGTKNTGELFF NA TRBJ2-2 TRBV10-3 many
TGCGCCAGCAGCTTTGCAGATACTGGGGGCTACGAGCAGTACTTC CASSFADTGGYEQYF NA TRBJ2-7 TRBV5-1 NA
TGCAGTGCTAGGGGCTACGGACCTACAGACAATGAGCAGTTCTTC CSARGYGPTDNEQFF NA TRBJ2-1 TRBV20-1 many
TGTGCCAGCCAGATGTTTAGCTCCTACAATGAGCAGTTCTTC CASQMFSSYNEQFF NA TRBJ2-1 TRBV25-1 few
TGTGCCACCCAATTAGGGACTAGCGGAGATACGCAGTATTTT CATQLGTSGDTQYF TRBD2 TRBJ2-3 TRBV15 many
TGTGCCAGCGACAGGGGAGAGCAGCCCCAGCATTTT CASDRGEQPQHF TRBD1 TRBJ1-5 TRBV2 NA
TGTGCCAGCAGTTTAGCGGGGGGGCTTCCCTACGAGCAGTACTTC CASSLAGGLPYEQYF TRBD2 TRBJ2-7 TRBV6-5 many
TGCAGTGCTCCGCGGACTAGCGGGCCTAGCACAGATACGCAGTATTTT CSAPRTSGPSTDTQYF TRBD2 TRBJ2-3 TRBV20-1 many
TGCAGCGCCCGGGACCGCTCCTACGAGCAGTACTTC CSARDRSYEQYF NA TRBJ2-7 TRBV29-1 many
TGTGCCAGCAGCAACGACAGGGTCTTCAGAGAGACCCAGTACTTC CASSNDRVFRETQYF NA TRBJ2-5 TRBV21-1 NA
TGCAGTGCTAGGAACCCCAGTCGGGGAAGGGCCTACAATGAGCAGTTCTTC CSARNPSRGRAYNEQFF NA TRBJ2-1 TRBV20-1 many
TGCGCCAGCAGCTCCGGACTAGCCACAGATACGCAGTATTTT CASSSGLATDTQYF TRBD2 TRBJ2-3 TRBV5-1 few
TGCAGTGCAAACGGACTAGCGTTCGAGCAGTACTTC CSANGLAFEQYF TRBD2 TRBJ2-7 TRBV20-1 many
TGCAGCGCGACTAGCGGCAATGAGCAGTTCTTC CSATSGNEQFF TRBD2 TRBJ2-1 TRBV29-1 few
TGTGCCAGCAGCTTAAGAGAGGGGATAATCCCCTACGAGCAGTACTTC CASSLREGIIPYEQYF NA TRBJ2-7 TRBV7-9 NA
TGTGCCAGCAGCTCTCAGGGCACTGAAGCTTTCTTT CASSSQGTEAFF NA TRBJ1-1 TRBV9 many
TGCAGTGCTAGGCAGGGTTCTGGGGCCAACGTCCTGACTTTC CSARQGSGANVLTF NA TRBJ2-6 TRBV20-1 many
TGCAGTGCTTCGAGAGCTTTAGGGACTAACGTTGGTACCCAGTACTTC CSASRALGTNVGTQYF TRBD2 TRBJ2-5 TRBV20-1 NA
TGTGCCAGCAGTTACGTACTAGCGGGAGACTTGAACACCGGGGAGCTGTTTTTT CASSYVLAGDLNTGELFF TRBD2 TRBJ2-2 TRBV6-2/TRBV6-3 NA
TGCGCCAGCAGCTTGGGGAACCTAGCGGGGGGGCTCAATGAGCAGTTCTTC CASSLGNLAGGLNEQFF TRBD2 TRBJ2-1 TRBV5-1 many
TGCAGTGCTAGAGAAGGGGTGAGCACAGATACGCAGTATTTT CSAREGVSTDTQYF NA TRBJ2-3 TRBV20-1 many
TGCGCCAGCAGCAAGACGGACAGGGTTGAGCAGTTCTTC CASSKTDRVEQFF TRBD1 TRBJ2-1 TRBV5-1 NA
TGTGCCAGCAGCCTAAGGCTAGAAGAGACCCAGTACTTC CASSLRLEETQYF NA TRBJ2-5 TRBV11-2 few
TGTGCCAGCAGGCAGAATTCACCCCTCCACTTT CASRQNSPLHF NA TRBJ1-6 TRBV28 few
TGCAGTGCTAGGGAACTAGCGATTTTCTACAATGAGCAGTTCTTC CSARELAIFYNEQFF TRBD2 TRBJ2-1 TRBV20-1 many
TGTGCCATCAATAAGGGACTAGCTTGGGGAGATACGCAGTATTTT CAINKGLAWGDTQYF TRBD2 TRBJ2-3 TRBV10-3 NA
TGTGCCATCAGAGCGTACAATGAGCAGTTCTTC CAIRAYNEQFF NA TRBJ2-1 TRBV10-3 few
TGCAGTGCTCACCGGACTAGCGGAAACTACGAGCAGTACTTC CSAHRTSGNYEQYF TRBD2 TRBJ2-7 TRBV20-1 NA
TGTGCCATCAGTGAGTCGAAGGTGCTAGCGGCCCCCTACGAGCAGTACTTC CAISESKVLAAPYEQYF TRBD2 TRBJ2-7 TRBV10-3 NA
TGTGCCAGCAGCTCGAACGATGAAAGACTAGCTGGTTCCTACAATGAGCAGTTCTTC CASSSNDERLAGSYNEQFF TRBD2 TRBJ2-1 TRBV11-2 many
TGCGCCAGCAAAACTCGGGCTGTGGCGGGAGGCACCGGGGAGCTGTTTTTT CASKTRAVAGGTGELFF TRBD2 TRBJ2-2 TRBV5-1 NA
TGCAGCGTTGAAGGGAGGGGGAAGGACACCGGGGAGCTGTTTTTT CSVEGRGKDTGELFF NA TRBJ2-2 TRBV29-1 many
TGCAGTGCTCTACCGGGACACCCACACAATGAGCAGTTCTTC CSALPGHPHNEQFF NA TRBJ2-1 TRBV20-1 few
TGTGCCAGTAGTATTAGCGCAGCGCGGTTCTACGAGCAGTACTTC CASSISAARFYEQYF NA TRBJ2-7 TRBV19 few
TGCAGTGCTCGGGATACTTACTCCTACAATGAGCAGTTCTTC CSARDTYSYNEQFF NA TRBJ2-1 TRBV20-1 many
TGTGCCAGCAGTTTATCTGTAGCGGGAGGGCCGGGCGAGCAGTACTTC CASSLSVAGGPGEQYF TRBD2 TRBJ2-7 TRBV12-3/TRBV12-4 many
TGCAGTGCTAGAGATGTACGGGGACTCGTACCCTACGAGCAGTACTTC CSARDVRGLVPYEQYF NA TRBJ2-7 TRBV20-1 NA
TGTGCCAGCAGCCTTAACCCGGACAGAGAAGCTTTCTTT CASSLNPDREAFF NA TRBJ1-1 TRBV28 many
TGTGCCAGCAGCTTTCGTGACAGGGGGATAGATGAGCAGTTCTTC CASSFRDRGIDEQFF TRBD1 TRBJ2-1 TRBV7-3 few
TGTGCCAGCAAAGATAGCGACACAGATACGCAGTATTTT CASKDSDTDTQYF NA TRBJ2-3 TRBV28 few
TGCAGTGCTAGTCCGGGACAGCATAATTCACCCCTCCACTTT CSASPGQHNSPLHF TRBD1 TRBJ1-6 TRBV20-1 many
TGCAGCGTTGAAGAGCCTAGCGGGAGCAATGAGCAGTTCTTC CSVEEPSGSNEQFF TRBD2 TRBJ2-1 TRBV29-1 NA
TGCAGTGCCAAAAGGACGGTTCTCTCCTACGAGCAGTACTTC CSAKRTVLSYEQYF NA TRBJ2-7 TRBV20-1 NA